This T cell receptor beta chain was recorded in a study of T cell repertoires in cytomegalovirus infection. Study-wide background: The public TCR beta signatures pointed to both CMV infection and matching HLA type. Study-level results: Dominating the ex vivo response were HLA-C-restricted CMV-specific TCR beta clonotypes. Individuals carrying CMV plus the relevant HLA were identified by cumulative frequency of public TCR beta families.

TCRdb used MiXCR to reprocess the reads, holding one entry per CDR3 protein. The sample has over 450,000 distinct CDR3 sequences, roughly 10% seen once; the top ten hold about a tenth. This clonotype was recorded at least ten times. Its antigen remains unidentified. Germline loops: CDR1 MNHEY, CDR2 SVGEGT. V gave up 0 bases and J gave up 8 bases, with 13 bases separating them. The CDR3 is 14 amino acids. This sequence originates from a human donor in good health (CMV status not recorded). Some clones in this sample may be carry-over from other donors' samples. Sequenced: PBMCs. The chain couples TRBV6-2 or TRBV6-3 to TRBJ1-2, with D hard to call. The CDR3 DNA follows: TGTGCCAGCAGTTACTCTAGAGGCTCCGAGGGCTACACCTTC. The encoded protein is CASSYSRGSEGYTF.